This T cell receptor (beta chain) came from a study of shared clonotypes between healthy human individuals. About this clone itself: Its matching antigen is unknown.

Trimming shortened V by 0 bases and J by 1 base, and 7 bases separated the two germline ends. Germline V gives CDR1 MNHEY, CDR2 SVGAGI. The CDR3 is 14 amino acids. Negatively enriched CD4+ T cells were divided by CD45RA into naive and memory. The protocol was immunoSEQ multiplex PCR, while the TCRdb copy is restricted to in-frame clones and leaves out a portion. The data hold about 2 million clones, with 90% to 95% observed a single time. Study-wide findings and caveats: Naive CD4 clonotype sharing across a handful of donors was about 5%. Naive subsets usually exceeded memory subsets in estimated richness.

Source material: naive CD4+ T cells sorted from blood. As for subset: CD45RA+ positively selected. The chain is built from TRBV6-5 and TRBJ2-7; D is unclear. This TCR was sampled from a man between 18 and 29 years old in good health. The CDR3 here is CASSYSTLSYEQYF. The CDR3, as DNA: TGTGCCAGCAGTTACTCGACGCTTTCCTACGAGCAGTACTTC.